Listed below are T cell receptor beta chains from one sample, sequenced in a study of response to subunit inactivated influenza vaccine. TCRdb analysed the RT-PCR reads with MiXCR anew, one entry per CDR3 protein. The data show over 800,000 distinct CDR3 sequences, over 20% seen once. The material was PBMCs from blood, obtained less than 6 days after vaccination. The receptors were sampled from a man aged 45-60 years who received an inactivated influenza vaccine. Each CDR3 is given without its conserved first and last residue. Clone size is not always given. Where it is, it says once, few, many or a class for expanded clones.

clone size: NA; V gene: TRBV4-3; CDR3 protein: ASSQDLGNAYEQY
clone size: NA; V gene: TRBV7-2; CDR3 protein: ASSLFFAEGDEQF
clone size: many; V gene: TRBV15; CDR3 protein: ATSREGRDNEQF
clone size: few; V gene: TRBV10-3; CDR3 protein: AISESLAGPQETQY
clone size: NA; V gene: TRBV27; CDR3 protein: ASSFFPLVRETQY
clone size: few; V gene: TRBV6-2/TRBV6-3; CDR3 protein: ASSYQGSSTEAF
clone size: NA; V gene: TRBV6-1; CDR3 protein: ASRGGVSTDTQY
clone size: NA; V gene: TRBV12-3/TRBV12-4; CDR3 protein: ASNGVERYNEQF
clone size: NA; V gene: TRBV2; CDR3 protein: ASSWTSGGNDYNEQF
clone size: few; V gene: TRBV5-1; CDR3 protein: ASSQGTLPLEQY
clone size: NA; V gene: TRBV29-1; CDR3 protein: SVAIPGVIKNEQF
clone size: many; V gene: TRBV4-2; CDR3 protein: ASSQDTLEEQY
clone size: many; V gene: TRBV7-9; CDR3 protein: ASSLSGQGTEAF
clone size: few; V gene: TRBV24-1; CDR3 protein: ATSDLGGGDQETQY
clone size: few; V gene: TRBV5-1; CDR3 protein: ASSLGQTSSYNEQF
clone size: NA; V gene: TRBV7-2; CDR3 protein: ASSQGLAGSETQY
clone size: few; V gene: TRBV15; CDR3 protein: ATSRDSQETQY
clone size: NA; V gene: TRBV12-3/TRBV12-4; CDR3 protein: ASSFRGGSHEQY
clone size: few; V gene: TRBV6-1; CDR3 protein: ASMIGFQETQY
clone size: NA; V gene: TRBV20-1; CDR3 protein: SARASSGRPDTQY
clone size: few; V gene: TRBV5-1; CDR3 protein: ASNGGDYGYT
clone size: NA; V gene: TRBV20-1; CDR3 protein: SAGQGINYEQY
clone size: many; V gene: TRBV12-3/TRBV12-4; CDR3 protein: ASSPGQGAANEKLF
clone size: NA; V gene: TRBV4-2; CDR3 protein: ASSQGPGTGPDTQY
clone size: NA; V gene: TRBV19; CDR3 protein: ASTGGETQY
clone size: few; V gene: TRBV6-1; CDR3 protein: ASTPASVASNSPLH
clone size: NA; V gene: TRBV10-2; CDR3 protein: ASRRDHDSYEQY
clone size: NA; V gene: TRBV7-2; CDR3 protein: ASQGGWETQY
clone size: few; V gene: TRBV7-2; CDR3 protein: ASTRTGGGEQF
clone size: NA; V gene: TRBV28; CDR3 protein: ASSPRTAGYYEQY
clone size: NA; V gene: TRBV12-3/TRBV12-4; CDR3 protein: ASRSAGADWTEAF
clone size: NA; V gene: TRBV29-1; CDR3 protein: SVTGTGSYEQY
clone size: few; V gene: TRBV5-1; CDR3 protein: ASRGVGGTGELF
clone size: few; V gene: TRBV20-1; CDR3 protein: SARAVGGEQF
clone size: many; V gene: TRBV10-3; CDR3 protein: AISGNSYEQY
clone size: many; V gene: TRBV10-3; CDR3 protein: AISGDSSYEQY
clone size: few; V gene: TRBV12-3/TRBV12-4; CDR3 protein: ASSPQELLTEQF
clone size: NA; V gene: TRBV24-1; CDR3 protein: ATSLEGGRGYT
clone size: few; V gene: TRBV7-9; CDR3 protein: ASSLFGRSSYNEQF
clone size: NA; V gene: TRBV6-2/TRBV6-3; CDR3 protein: ASTHREGKPYNEQF
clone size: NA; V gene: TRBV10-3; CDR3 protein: AISESGGSHTGELF
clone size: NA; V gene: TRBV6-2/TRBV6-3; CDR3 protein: ASRQRGGERTTDTQY
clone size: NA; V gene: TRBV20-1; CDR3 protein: SARGEGTYEQY
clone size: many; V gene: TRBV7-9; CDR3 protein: ASSERTGGTRETQY
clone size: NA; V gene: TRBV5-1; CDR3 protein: ASSLDGTGILSAQY
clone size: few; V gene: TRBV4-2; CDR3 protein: ASSQDRVRSYGYT
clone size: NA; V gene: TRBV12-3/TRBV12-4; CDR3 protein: ASSLSSGVSGNTIY
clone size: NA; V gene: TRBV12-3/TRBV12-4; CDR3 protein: ASRQRGDRVDGYT
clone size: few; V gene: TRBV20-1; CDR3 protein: SARRWNTEAF
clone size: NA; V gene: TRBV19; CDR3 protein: ASSITFTGAQVYEQY
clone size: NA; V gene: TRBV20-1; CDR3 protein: SSTSGSSTYEQY
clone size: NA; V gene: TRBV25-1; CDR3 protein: ASTQTGILRETQY
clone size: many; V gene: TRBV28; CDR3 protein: ASSWPLSSDNEQF
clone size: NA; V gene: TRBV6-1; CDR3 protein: ASRQSGTSGNEQY
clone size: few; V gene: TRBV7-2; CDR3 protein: ASSSGQGTLSYEQY